A single sample is the source of the 9 T cell receptor beta chains below, sequenced in a study of blood T cell repertoires in COVID-19. Only in-frame clones appear in the TCRdb table, and some are missing; sequencing was by immunoSEQ multiplex PCR. This table holds 34,000 or so clones, roughly nine tenths found once. The specimen sequenced was peripheral blood. These receptors were collected from a man in his fifties or sixties with active or convalescent COVID-19.

The gene calls are TRBV6-1 and TRBJ2-2; D gene uncertain. The germline V gene encodes CDR1 MNHNS and CDR2 SASEGT. The CDR3 runs to 16 residues. V lost 0 bases, J lost 4 bases, and 12 bases lay in between. The CDR3 coding sequence is TGTGCCAGCAGTGAAGCGCGTTTCTCGCTCACCGGGGAGCTGTTTTTT. Residues: CASSEARFSLTGELFF.

The chain combines TRBV7-8 with TRBJ2-3; TRBD2 agrees at 10 bases. Trimming at V came to 1 base and at J to 5 bases, leaving 3 bases not matched to a gene. This CDR3 is 15 amino acids long. The germline V gene has CDR1 SGHVS and CDR2 FQNEAQ. CDR3 sequence reads: CASSLELAGRDTQYF. In DNA form, the CDR3 reads TGTGCCAGCAGCTTAGAACTAGCGGGGAGAGATACGCAGTATTTT.

V gene TRBV29-1 combines with J gene TRBJ2-3, with D tentatively TRBD1 (5 bases). The germline V gene has CDR1 SQVTM and CDR2 ANQGSEA. CDR3 length equals 15 residues. V lost 3 bases to trimming and J lost 5 bases, with 18 bases between them. In DNA, the CDR3 is TGCAGCGTTGACGAGCAGGGTTGGTTGGGAGATACGCAGTATTTT. Encoded protein: CSVDEQGWLGDTQYF.

This chain connects TRBV10-3 to TRBJ1-1; the D is unclear. Germline CDR1 ENHRY, CDR2 SYGVKD. CDR3 length equals 13 residues. V gave up 4 bases and J gave up 0 bases, with 6 bases separating them. The CDR3 region is CAISAPLNTEAFF. The CDR3 nucleotides read TGTGCCATCAGTGCTCCCTTGAACACTGAAGCTTTCTTT.

The chain is built from TRBV7-2 and TRBJ2-1; the D gene is possibly TRBD2 (6 bases). Looked up from germline, CDR1 is SGHTA and CDR2 is FQGNSA. The CDR3 has 16 residues. The V gene lost 5 bases and the J gene lost 6 bases, with 20 bases spanning the gap. Here the CDR3 reads CASSVQRDWTFNEQFF. CDR3 coding DNA: TGTGCCAGCAGCGTTCAGAGGGACTGGACTTTCAATGAGCAGTTCTTC.

The rearrangement joins TRBV5-1 to TRBJ1-1, with 8 bases lining up with TRBD1. The CDR3 spans 15 residues. V was clipped by 4 bases and J by 7 bases; unmatched bases: 12. The germline V gene encodes CDR1 SGHRS and CDR2 YFSETQ. The CDR3 loop reads CASSLRYLGQDEAFF. The CDR3 region has the DNA TGCGCCAGCAGCCTAAGATACCTGGGACAGGATGAAGCTTTCTTT. Based on the CDR3 plus reference TRBV5-1 and TRBJ1-1, the full variable domain is KAGVTQTPRYLIKTRGQQVTLSCSPISGHRSVSWYQQTPGQGLQFLFEYFSETQRNKGNFPGRFSGRQFSNSRSEMNVSTLELGDSALYLCASSLRYLGQDEAFFGQGTRLTVV.

V is TRBV10-2 and J is TRBJ1-2; 9 nucleotides match TRBD1. Germline V gene data show CDR1 as WSHSY and CDR2 as SAAADI. The CDR3 covers 13 residues. J gave up 5 bases and V 8 bases, and 6 bases lay outside the gene matches. Here the CDR3 DNA reads TGCGCCAGCCGGGACAGGGACGGTTATGGCTACACCTTC. The encoded protein is CASRDRDGYGYTF.

The chain recombines TRBV5-1 with TRBJ2-5; 9 bases map to TRBD1. CDR1 is SGHRS and CDR2 is YFSETQ in the germline V gene. After removal of 5 bases from V and 3 bases from J, the junction contained 2 bases not matched to a gene. The CDR3 sequence is 13 residues long. The CDR3 region has the DNA TGCGCCAGCAGTCGACAGGGGGAAGAGACCCAGTACTTC. As protein: CASSRQGEETQYF.

The chain combines TRBV3-1 (or the pseudogene TRBV3-2) with TRBJ2-5; weak D call: TRBD1 (5 bases). The V and J ends lost 1 base and 4 bases respectively, with 7 bases between them. Germline V gene sequence: CDR1 LGHDT, CDR2 YNNKEL (reference sequence). CDR3 length equals 13 residues. In DNA form, the CDR3 reads TGTGCCAGCAGCCAAGGGGGCGCAGAGACCCAGTACTTC. Protein: CASSQGGAETQYF.